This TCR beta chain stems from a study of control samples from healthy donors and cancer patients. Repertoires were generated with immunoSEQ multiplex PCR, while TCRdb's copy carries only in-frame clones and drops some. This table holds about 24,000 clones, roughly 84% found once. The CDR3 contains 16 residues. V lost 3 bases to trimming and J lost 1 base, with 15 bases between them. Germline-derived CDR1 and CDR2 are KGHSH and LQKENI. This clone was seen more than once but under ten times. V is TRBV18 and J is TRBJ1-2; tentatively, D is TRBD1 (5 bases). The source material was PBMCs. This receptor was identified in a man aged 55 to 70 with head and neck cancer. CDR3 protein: CASSPRGFIDNYGYTF. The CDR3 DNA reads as TGTGCCAGCTCACCCCGGGGCTTTATTGATAACTATGGCTACACCTTC. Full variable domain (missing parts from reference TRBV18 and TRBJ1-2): NAGVMQNPRHLVRRRGQEARLRCSPMKGHSHVYWYRQLPEEGLKFMVYLQKENIIDESGMPKERFSAEFPKEGPSILRIQQVVRGDSAAYFCASSPRGFIDNYGYTFGSGTRLTVV.